This TCR beta chain was profiled in a study of shared clonotypes between healthy human individuals. Overall study findings and caveats: The rarefaction results pointed to incomplete sorted-subset sequencing despite large depth. As a rule, naive subsets had a larger estimated richness than memory subsets.

Data came from immunoSEQ multiplex PCR; TCRdb stores just in-frame clones and leaves some out. The table has about 2.4 million clones, approximately 94% seen once. Points on this clone: Its target is not known.

Donors, without exception, were Caucasian adults residing in Nashville, Tennessee. The authors divided CD4+ cells into CD45RA+ naive and CD45RA-negative memory subsets. The V end was cut by 2 bases, the J end by 1 base, with 11 bases between. The CDR3 loop spans 15 amino acids. Germline V lookup: CDR1 SGHRS, CDR2 YFSETQ. Specimen: naive CD4+ T cells from PBMCs. Regarding subset: CD45RA+ positively selected. This rearrangement joins TRBV5-1 to TRBJ2-3, with D perhaps TRBD2 (5 bases). This receptor was taken from a man between 18 and 29 years old in good health. Some clones in this sample may be carry-over from other donors' samples. Here the CDR3 DNA reads TGCGCCAGCAGCTTTGAGGGTCAGGGCACAGATACGCAGTATTTT. Its translation is CASSFEGQGTDTQYF. The complete variable domain, with remaining parts taken from reference TRBV5-1 and TRBJ2-3, reads KAGVTQTPRYLIKTRGQQVTLSCSPISGHRSVSWYQQTPGQGLQFLFEYFSETQRNKGNFPGRFSGRQFSNSRSEMNVSTLELGDSALYLCASSFEGQGTDTQYFGPGTRLTVL.